The clone carrying this T cell receptor beta chain was seen just once. Antigen specificity is unknown. The junction departs from germline at one end; a sequencing error may be responsible. The data were taken from a study of T cell responses to AZD1222 COVID-19 vaccine. Study-wide results and caveats: Once two AZD1222 doses were given, Spike-specific TCR breadth and depth went up.

Using immunoSEQ multiplex PCR, the repertoire was profiled, and TCRdb retains in-frame clones only, with some absent. The table records about 96,000 clones, 90% of them present only once. This CDR3 is 15 amino acids long. Germline CDR1 reads SSHAT; CDR2 reads FNYEAQ (reference sequence). This receptor was identified in an adult in good health. Sequencing was performed on peripheral blood, taken on day 0 of AZD1222 vaccination. The gene calls are TRBV7-7 and TRBJ2-3; 11 positions match TRBD1. The CDR3 spells CASSGQGASADTQYF. CDR3 in DNA: TGTGCTAGCAGCGGACAGGGGGCGTCCGCAGATACGCAGTATTTT.